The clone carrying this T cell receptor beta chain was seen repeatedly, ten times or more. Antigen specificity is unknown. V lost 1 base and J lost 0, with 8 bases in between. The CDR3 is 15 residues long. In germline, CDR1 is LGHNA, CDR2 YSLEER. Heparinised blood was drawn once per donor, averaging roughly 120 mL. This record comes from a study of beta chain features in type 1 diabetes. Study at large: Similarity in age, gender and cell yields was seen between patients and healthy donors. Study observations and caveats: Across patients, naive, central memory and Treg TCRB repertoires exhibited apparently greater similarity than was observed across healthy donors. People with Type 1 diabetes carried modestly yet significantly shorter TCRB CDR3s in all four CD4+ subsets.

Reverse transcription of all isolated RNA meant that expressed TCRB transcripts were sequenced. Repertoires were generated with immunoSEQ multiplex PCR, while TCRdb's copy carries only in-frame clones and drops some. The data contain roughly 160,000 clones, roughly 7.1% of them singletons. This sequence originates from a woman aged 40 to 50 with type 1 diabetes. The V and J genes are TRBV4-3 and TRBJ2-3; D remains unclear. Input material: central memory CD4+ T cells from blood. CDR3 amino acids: CASSQVASSTDTQYF. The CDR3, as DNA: TGCGCCAGCAGCCAAGTAGCCTCTAGCACAGATACGCAGTATTTT.